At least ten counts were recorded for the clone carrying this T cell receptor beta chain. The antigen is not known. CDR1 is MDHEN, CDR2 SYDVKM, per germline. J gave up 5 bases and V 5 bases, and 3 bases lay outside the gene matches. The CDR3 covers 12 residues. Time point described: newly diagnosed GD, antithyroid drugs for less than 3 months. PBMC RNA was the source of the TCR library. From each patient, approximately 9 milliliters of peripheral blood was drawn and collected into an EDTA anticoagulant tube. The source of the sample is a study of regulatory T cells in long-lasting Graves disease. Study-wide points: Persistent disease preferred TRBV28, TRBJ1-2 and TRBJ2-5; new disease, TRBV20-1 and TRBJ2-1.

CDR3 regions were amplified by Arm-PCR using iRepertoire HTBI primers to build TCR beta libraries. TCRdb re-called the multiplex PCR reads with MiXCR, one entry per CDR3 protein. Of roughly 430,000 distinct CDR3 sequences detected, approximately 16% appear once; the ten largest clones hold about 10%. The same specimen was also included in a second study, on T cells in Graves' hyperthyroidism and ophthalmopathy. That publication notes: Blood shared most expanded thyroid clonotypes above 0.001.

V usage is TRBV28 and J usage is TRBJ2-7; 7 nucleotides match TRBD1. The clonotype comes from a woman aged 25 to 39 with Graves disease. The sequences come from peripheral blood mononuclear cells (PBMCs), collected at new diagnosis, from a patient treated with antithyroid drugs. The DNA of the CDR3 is TGTGCCAGCAGTGGGCAGGGGGACGAGCAGTACTTC. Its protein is CASSGQGDEQYF.